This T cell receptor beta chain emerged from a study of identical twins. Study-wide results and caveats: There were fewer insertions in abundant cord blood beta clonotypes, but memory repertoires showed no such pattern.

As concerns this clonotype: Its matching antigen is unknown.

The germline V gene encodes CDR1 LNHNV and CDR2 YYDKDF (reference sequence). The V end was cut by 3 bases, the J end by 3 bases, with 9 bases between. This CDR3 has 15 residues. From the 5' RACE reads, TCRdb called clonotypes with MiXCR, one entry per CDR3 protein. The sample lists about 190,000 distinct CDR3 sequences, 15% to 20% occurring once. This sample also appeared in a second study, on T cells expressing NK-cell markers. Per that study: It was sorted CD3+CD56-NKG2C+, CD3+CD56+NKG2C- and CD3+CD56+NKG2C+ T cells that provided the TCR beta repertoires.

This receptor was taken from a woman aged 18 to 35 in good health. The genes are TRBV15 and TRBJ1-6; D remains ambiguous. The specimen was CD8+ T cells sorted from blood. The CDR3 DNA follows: TGTGCCACCAGCAGGAGTGGGATCTATAATTCACCCCTCCACTTT. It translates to CATSRSGIYNSPLHF.